The 23 T cell receptor beta chains reported below all come from one sample, sequenced in a study of blood T cell repertoires in COVID-19. Produced via immunoSEQ multiplex PCR; TCRdb's table is partial and in-frame only. The sample contains about 350,000 clones, under 95% of which appear only once. Sequencing was performed on peripheral blood. The receptors shown here come from a young woman who had recovered from COVID-19.

The V gene is TRBV7-9, the J gene TRBJ2-5; the match to TRBD1 covers 7 bases. CDR1 and CDR2 (germline): SEHNR, FQNEAQ (reference sequence). The CDR3 is 16 residues long. V lost 5 bases and J lost 1; bases outside the gene matches: 10. The CDR3 nucleotides are TGTGCCAGCAGCCCTCCCATGACAGGGACCCAAGAGACCCAGTACTTC. The encoded protein is CASSPPMTGTQETQYF.

The chain employs TRBV21-1 and TRBJ2-3; the table's D call of TRBD2 was not tested on the DNA. TRBV21-1 is designated a pseudogene. CDR3 length: 15 residues. For the CDR3, the DNA is TGTGCCAGTTTTAGCGGGCGGAATAGCACAGATACGCAGTATTTT. Amino acids: CASFSGRNSTDTQYF.

The chain links TRBV19 to TRBJ2-6; 7 bases align to TRBD1. This CDR3 spans 16 amino acids. Per the germline V gene, CDR1 is LNHDA and CDR2 is SQIVND (reference sequence). V gave up 0 bases and J gave up 4 bases; unmatched junction bases: 3. The CDR3 DNA reads as TGTGCCAGTAGTATAGACACAGGGGTCGGGGCCAACGTCCTGACTTTC. Amino acid sequence: CASSIDTGVGANVLTF.

The chain has TRBV6-2 or TRBV6-3 and TRBJ1-2; D unresolved. Germline assignment: CDR1 MNHEY and CDR2 SVGEGT. Between the trimmed V and J ends, which lost 0 bases and 4 bases, there was a span of 12 bases. The CDR3 has 15 amino acids. CDR3 bases: TGTGCCAGCAGTTACTCGATTGGGAGGCCCTATGGCTACACCTTC. As protein: CASSYSIGRPYGYTF.

The chain combines TRBV30 with TRBJ1-1, with D possibly TRBD1 on 6 matching bases. The CDR3 has 13 amino acids. Germline lookup yields CDR1 GTSNPN and CDR2 SVGIG (reference sequence). The V end lost 1 base, the J end lost 1 base, and 7 bases lay between the germline ends. CDR3 amino acids: CAWSGQENTEAFF. CDR3 sequence (DNA): TGTGCCTGGAGTGGACAGGAGAACACTGAAGCTTTCTTT.

This sequence joins TRBV6-2 or TRBV6-3 and TRBJ2-7; the D is unclear. Between the trimmed V and J ends, which lost 6 bases and 7 bases, there was a span of 13 bases. Germline-derived CDR1 and CDR2 are MNHEY and SVGEGT. CDR3 length: 12 amino acids. The CDR3 DNA follows: TGTGCCAGCAGCTCTACACTACGGGAGCAGTACGTC. Its protein product is CASSSTLREQYV.

The rearrangement joins TRBV4-3 to TRBJ2-2; 11 nucleotides match TRBD2. Germline values: CDR1 LGHNA, CDR2 YSLEER. After removal of 4 bases from V and 7 bases from J, the junction contained 8 bases not matched to a gene. The CDR3 runs to 16 residues. CDR3 sequence reads: CASSPQLAGVNGELFF. CDR3 nucleotides: TGCGCCAGCAGCCCCCAACTAGCGGGAGTTAACGGGGAGCTGTTTTTT.

The V call is TRBV5-5, the J call TRBJ2-6; D not certain. With 4 bases removed from V and 2 bases from J, the gap between germline ends came to 10 bases. This CDR3 has 15 amino acids. From germline, CDR1 is SGHKS and CDR2 YYEKEE (reference sequence). CDR3: CASSNRFPGANVLTF. The CDR3 DNA is TGTGCCAGCAGCAACAGATTTCCTGGGGCCAACGTCCTGACTTTC. The variable domain in full, with the rest retrieved from reference TRBV5-5 and TRBJ2-6, is DAGVTQSPTHLIKTRGQQVTLRCSPISGHKSVSWYQQVLGQGPQFIFQYYEKEERGRGNFPDRFSARQFPNYSSELNVNALLLGDSALYLCASSNRFPGANVLTFGAGSRLTVL.

The chain carries TRBV4-1 and TRBJ2-1, with D maybe TRBD2 (6 bases). V was clipped by 0 bases and J by 13 bases, with 13 bases between them. Germline V gene lookup returns CDR1 MGHRA and CDR2 YSYEKL. The CDR3 loop spans 13 amino acids. CDR3 in amino acids: CASSQDRGRRQFF. The CDR3 nucleotides are TGCGCCAGCAGCCAAGATCGTGGGAGGCGACAGTTCTTC.

The chain is built from TRBV6-1 and TRBJ1-4; tentatively, D is TRBD1 (6 bases). V shed 0 bases and J shed 12 bases, with 14 bases lying between them. There are 14 residues in the CDR3. Germline CDR1 and CDR2: MNHNS and SASEGT. The CDR3 DNA sequence: TGTGCCAGCAGTGAAGCGCCGCAACAGGGTCAACTGTTTTTT. This gives the protein CASSEAPQQGQLFF.

The chain couples TRBV7-9 to TRBJ2-1; TRBD2 agrees at 8 bases. V shed 5 bases, J shed 3 bases, and the junction held 9 bases outside the gene matches. Germline V CDR1 and CDR2: SEHNR, FQNEAQ (reference sequence). The CDR3 consists of 16 residues. The CDR3, as DNA: TGTGCCAGCAGCGTAGGAGTAGCGGGGCTCTACAATGAGCAGTTCTTC. Its translation: CASSVGVAGLYNEQFF.

This clone was counted once. V and J are TRBV19 and TRBJ1-1, with a weak D call TRBD1 (5 bases). V was trimmed by 3 bases and J by 0 bases, leaving 14 bases between them. The CDR3 totals 16 residues. Germline CDR1 reads LNHDA; CDR2 reads SQIVND (reference sequence). CDR3 bases: TGTGCCAGTAGTATGTTCCAGGGTTCTGTGAACACTGAAGCTTTCTTT. Its protein product is CASSMFQGSVNTEAFF.

The genes are TRBV30 and TRBJ2-1; 12 bases align to TRBD2. The V gene's germline CDR1 is GTSNPN and CDR2 SVGIG (reference sequence). The CDR3 extends over 19 amino acids. The V and J ends lost 3 bases and 7 bases, in that order; junction bases with no gene match: 19. CDR3 in DNA: TGTGCCTGGAGCCCCAGGGTGGGATCGACTAGCGGGAGCAGTAATGAGCAGTTCTTC. It is translated as CAWSPRVGSTSGSSNEQFF.

The rearrangement joins TRBV7-9 to TRBJ1-4, with TRBD1 matching over 7 bases. J gave up 4 bases and V 1 base, and 3 bases lay outside the gene matches. The CDR3 has 15 amino acids. CDR1 and CDR2 (germline): SEHNR, FQNEAQ (reference sequence). CDR3 amino acids: CASSLETGYNEKLFF. DNA for the CDR3: TGTGCCAGCAGCTTAGAGACAGGGTATAATGAAAAACTGTTTTTT. The full variable domain, with the rest looked up from reference TRBV7-9 and TRBJ1-4, is DTGVSQNPRHKITKRGQNVTFRCDPISEHNRLYWYRQTLGQGPEFLTYFQNEAQLEKSRLLSDRFSAERPKGSFSTLEIQRTEQGDSAMYLCASSLETGYNEKLFFGSGTQLSVL.

The chain couples TRBV18 to TRBJ1-3; no definite D call. Germline values: CDR1 KGHSH, CDR2 LQKENI. The V gene lost 3 bases and the J gene lost 4 bases, with 7 bases spanning the gap. CDR3 length: 13 residues. Written as DNA, the CDR3 is TGTGCCAGCTCACCCGAACACGGAAACACCATATATTTT. It codes for CASSPEHGNTIYF.

The chain is built from TRBV6-2 or TRBV6-3 and TRBJ1-5, with 7 bases fitting TRBD1. J lost 1 base, V lost 5 bases, and 8 bases had no gene match. Germline V gives CDR1 MNHEY, CDR2 SVGEGT. This CDR3 is 16 amino acids long. The CDR3 spells CASSHNRGSSNQPQHF. The CDR3 DNA sequence: TGTGCCAGCAGTCACAACAGGGGTTCCAGCAATCAGCCCCAGCATTTT.

The V and J genes are TRBV3-1 (or the pseudogene TRBV3-2) and TRBJ2-5; 9 nucleotides match TRBD2. Trimming took 4 bases from V and 5 from J; bases not matched to a gene: 17. Germline CDR1 and CDR2: LGHDT and YNNKEL (reference sequence). This CDR3 region has 18 residues. The CDR3 here is CASSPWSWREGPEETQYF. Here the CDR3 DNA reads TGTGCCAGCAGCCCGTGGAGTTGGCGGGAGGGCCCCGAGGAGACCCAGTACTTC.

The chain recombines TRBV24-1 with TRBJ2-7, with 7 bases identical to TRBD1. V dropped 4 bases and J dropped 9; count of bases not matched to a gene: 8. This CDR3 comprises 13 residues. Germline V gene lookup returns CDR1 KGHDR and CDR2 SFDVKD. The CDR3 reads CATSDKATGRQYV. The CDR3 coding sequence is TGTGCCACCAGTGACAAGGCGACAGGGAGGCAGTACGTC.

The V call is TRBV7-8, the J call TRBJ2-3; 10 bases agree with TRBD2. Trimming cost V 5 bases and J 2 bases; bases outside gene matches: 10. The germline V gene has CDR1 SGHVS and CDR2 FQNEAQ. The CDR3 contains 17 residues. The CDR3 region is CASSQKKAGGFTDTQYF. CDR3 nucleotides: TGTGCCAGCAGCCAAAAAAAAGCGGGAGGGTTCACAGATACGCAGTATTTT.

J is TRBJ1-2 and V is TRBV29-1, with 8 bases identical to TRBD1. The CDR3 spans 13 residues. The V gene's germline CDR1 is SQVTM and CDR2 ANQGSEA. The ends lost 7 bases at V and 2 bases at J; junction bases unmatched: 6. In DNA form, the CDR3 reads TGCAGCGGCGCGGGACAGGCGAACTATGGCTACACCTTC. It is translated as CSGAGQANYGYTF.

The gene calls are TRBV18 and TRBJ2-1; D is ambiguous. The germline V gene encodes CDR1 KGHSH and CDR2 LQKENI. The CDR3 totals 13 residues. V was shortened by 2 bases and J by 4 bases, with 6 bases between the two germline ends. As DNA, the CDR3 is TGTGCCAGCTCACCAGGGCTTTACAATGAGCAGTTCTTC. This sequence encodes CASSPGLYNEQFF.

The rearrangement links TRBV15 to TRBJ2-1, with D perhaps matching TRBD2 (6 bases). The germline CDR1 and CDR2 sequences are LNHNV and YYDKDF (reference sequence). V shed 0 bases and J shed 6 bases, with 12 bases lying between them. The CDR3 runs 15 residues. The CDR3: CATSREGASVNEQFF. In DNA, the CDR3 is TGTGCCACCAGCAGAGAAGGGGCTAGCGTCAATGAGCAGTTCTTC.

The chain employs TRBV4-3 and TRBJ1-1; D is undetermined. The CDR3 consists of 13 residues. V lost 2 bases to trimming and J lost 2 bases, with 6 bases between them. Germline V gene sequence: CDR1 LGHNA, CDR2 YSLEER. In DNA, the CDR3 is TGCGCCAGCAGCCAAAAAACAAACACTGAAGCTTTCTTT. Protein: CASSQKTNTEAFF.